The sequence of this T cell receptor beta chain was determined in a study of human T cells and chemical hapten exposure. Study-level information: Alopecia areata, totalis or universalis was found in mostly female patients.

Time point defined: patch test 1, 2 weeks after DPC sensitization. Treatment indicated: therapeutic diphenylcyclopropenone sensitization with weekly scalp DPC. The study enrolled 18 to 70-year-old alopecia patients suitable for DPC. Individual cDNA molecules received unique molecular identifiers in the library. In TCRdb, the RACE reads were re-called with MiXCR into one record per CDR3 protein. This sample has a few hundred thousand distinct CDR3 sequences, with about 4.8% found just once. CDR1 and CDR2 from the germline V gene are DFQATT and SNEGSKA (reference sequence). The CDR3 covers 16 residues. Germline trimming cut 0 bases from V and 5 bases from J; bases unmatched to any gene: 11. The table lists this clonotype with many counts.

Sequenced here: whole blood, sampled in connection with sensitization to the hapten diphenylcyclopropenone (DPC). The chain links TRBV20-1 to TRBJ2-7; 9 bases align to TRBD2. The receptor's source is a woman aged 45-65 years with alopecia areata. Some clones in this sample may be carry-over from other donors' samples. In DNA, the CDR3 is TGCAGTGCTAGAGATCTGGCTAGCGGGAATCTCCACGAGCAGTACTTC. Translating gives CSARDLASGNLHEQYF.